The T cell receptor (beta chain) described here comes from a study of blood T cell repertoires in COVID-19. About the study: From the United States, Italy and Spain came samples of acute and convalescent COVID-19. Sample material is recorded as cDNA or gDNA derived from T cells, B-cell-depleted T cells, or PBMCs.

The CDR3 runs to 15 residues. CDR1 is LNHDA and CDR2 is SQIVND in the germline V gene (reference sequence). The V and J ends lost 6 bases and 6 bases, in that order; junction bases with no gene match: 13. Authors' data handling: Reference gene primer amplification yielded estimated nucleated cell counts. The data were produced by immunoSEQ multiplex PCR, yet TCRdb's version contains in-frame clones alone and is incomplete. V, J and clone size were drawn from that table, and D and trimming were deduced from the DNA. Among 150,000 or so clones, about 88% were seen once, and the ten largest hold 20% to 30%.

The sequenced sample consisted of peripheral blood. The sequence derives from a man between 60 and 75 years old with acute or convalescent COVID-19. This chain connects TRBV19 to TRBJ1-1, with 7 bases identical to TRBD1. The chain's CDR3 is CASSFPRQGSAEAFF. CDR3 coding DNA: TGTGCCAGTAGCTTCCCAAGACAGGGTAGCGCTGAAGCTTTCTTT.